These T cell receptor beta chains were read from a single sample in a study of shared clonotypes between healthy human individuals. Here immunoSEQ multiplex PCR was the method, and the copy in TCRdb shows in-frame clones only, minus some. The sample shows about 2.3 million clones, 85% to 95% of them seen only once. The sequencing input was naive CD4+ T cells from PBMCs. The receptor source for this set is a man aged 18 to 29 in good health. Some clones in this sample may be carry-over from other donors' samples. The conserved cysteine and the conserved F or W are not part of the CDR3 here. The order of the fields is J gene, V gene, CDR3 protein.

j_gene: TRBJ2-1
v_gene: TRBV9
CDR3aa: ASSVGPVLGNEQF

j_gene: TRBJ2-2
v_gene: TRBV4-3
CDR3aa: ASSPRIRGDNTGELF

j_gene: TRBJ2-3
v_gene: TRBV9
CDR3aa: ASSVREGQTDTQY

j_gene: TRBJ1-5
v_gene: TRBV19
CDR3aa: ASSISLGHARNQPQH

j_gene: TRBJ1-1
v_gene: TRBV2
CDR3aa: ASSSDRGGTEAF

j_gene: TRBJ1-5
v_gene: TRBV7-3
CDR3aa: ASSEDRNQPQH

j_gene: TRBJ2-1
v_gene: TRBV28
CDR3aa: ASSWTRTSMGENEQF

j_gene: TRBJ1-1
v_gene: TRBV28
CDR3aa: ASSLVGGQGANTEAF

j_gene: TRBJ1-2
v_gene: TRBV28
CDR3aa: ASSKGDNLFHGYT

j_gene: TRBJ1-3
v_gene: TRBV6-5
CDR3aa: ASSSLVSGNTVY

j_gene: TRBJ1-3
v_gene: TRBV7-3
CDR3aa: ASSLTREVGNTIY

j_gene: TRBJ1-1
v_gene: TRBV6-4
CDR3aa: ASSEDLGGTEAF

j_gene: TRBJ2-5
v_gene: TRBV5-5
CDR3aa: ASSLDRGTQETQY

j_gene: TRBJ1-2
v_gene: TRBV10-3
CDR3aa: AIRRQGGDYGYT

j_gene: TRBJ2-1
v_gene: TRBV19
CDR3aa: ASSFRQGRDEQF